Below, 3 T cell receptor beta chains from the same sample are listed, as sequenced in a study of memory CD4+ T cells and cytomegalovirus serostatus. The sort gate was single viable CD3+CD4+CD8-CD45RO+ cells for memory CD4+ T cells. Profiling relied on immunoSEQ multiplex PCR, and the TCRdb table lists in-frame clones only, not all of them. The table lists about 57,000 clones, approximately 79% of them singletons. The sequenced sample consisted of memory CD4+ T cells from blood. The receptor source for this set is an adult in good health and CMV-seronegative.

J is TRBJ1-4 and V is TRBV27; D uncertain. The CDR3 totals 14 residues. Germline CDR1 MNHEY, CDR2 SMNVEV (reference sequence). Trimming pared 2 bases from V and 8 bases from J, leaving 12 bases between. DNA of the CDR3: TGTGCCAGCAGTTTAAGTGGCAATGAGGAAAAACTGTTTTTT. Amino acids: CASSLSGNEEKLFF.

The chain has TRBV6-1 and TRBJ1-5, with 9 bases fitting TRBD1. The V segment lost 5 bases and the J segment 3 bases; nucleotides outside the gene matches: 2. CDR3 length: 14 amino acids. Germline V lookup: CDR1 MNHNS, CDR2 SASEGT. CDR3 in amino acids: CASSRDRANQPQHF. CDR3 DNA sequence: TGTGCCAGCAGTAGGGACAGGGCCAATCAGCCCCAGCATTTT.

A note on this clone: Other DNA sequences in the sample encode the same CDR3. CDR3 nucleotide sequence: TGTGCCAGCAGTCCAGGGGGTAACTATGGCTACACCTTC. This translates into CASSPGGNYGYTF. V gene TRBV6-5 combines with J gene TRBJ1-2, with 7 bases lining up with TRBD1. Looked up from germline, CDR1 is MNHEY and CDR2 is SVGAGI. The CDR3 is 13 residues long. V shed 5 bases and J 1 base; nucleotides not matched to a gene: 1.